The 15 T cell receptor beta chains in this list originate from one sample, sequenced in a study of response to subunit inactivated influenza vaccine. From the RT-PCR reads, TCRdb called clonotypes with MiXCR, one entry per CDR3 protein. The table lists 560,000 or so distinct CDR3 sequences, 7.5% to 8.5% of them singletons. The sequences come from PBMCs from blood, collected less than 30 months after vaccination. All receptors come from a man aged 50-75 years who received an inactivated influenza vaccine.

This clonotype has just a few counts. CDR3 DNA sequence: TGTGCCAGCAGCGTATCCGGGGGGGAGACCCAGTACTTC. This translates into CASSVSGGETQYF. J is TRBJ2-5 and V is TRBV9, with TRBD2 matching 7 bases. V dropped 1 base and J dropped 5; count of bases not matched to a gene: 2. CDR3 length: 13 residues. Germline lookup yields CDR1 SGDLS and CDR2 YYNGEE.

This rearrangement joins TRBV20-1 to TRBJ2-3, with 12 bases aligning to TRBD2. Germline CDR1 reads DFQATT; CDR2 reads SNEGSKA (reference sequence). This CDR3 is 16 amino acids long. The J segment lost 11 bases and the V segment lost 0 bases, leaving 12 bases of the junction unmatched. The CDR3: CSARDMLAGGWDLQYF. The CDR3, as DNA: TGCAGTGCTAGAGATATGCTAGCGGGAGGGTGGGATTTGCAGTATTTT.

This clonotype was seen a handful of times. The chain links TRBV5-6 to TRBJ2-3, with 9 bases fitting TRBD2. V shed 3 bases and J 5 bases; nucleotides not matched to a gene: 4. The CDR3 is made up of 14 amino acids. CDR1 and CDR2 (germline): SGHDT, YYEEEE. The CDR3 loop reads CASSSGLALDTQYF. The CDR3 DNA is TGTGCCAGCAGCTCGGGACTAGCTTTAGATACGCAGTATTTT.

The chain uses TRBV3-1 and TRBJ1-6, with D unclear. CDR1 is LGHDT and CDR2 is YNNKEL in the germline V gene (reference sequence). The germline V and J ends were trimmed by 5 bases and 7 bases, with 15 bases remaining between them. The CDR3 is made up of 15 amino acids. The CDR3 DNA sequence: TGTGCCAGCAGCGAAACCGGGTCCACAAATTCACCCCTCCACTTT. It specifies CASSETGSTNSPLHF. The full variable domain, completed using reference TRBV3-1 and TRBJ1-6, is DTAVSQTPKYLVTQMGNDKSIKCEQNLGHDTMYWYKQDSKKFLKIMFSYNNKELIINETVPNRFSPKSPDKAHLNLHINSLELGDSAVYFCASSETGSTNSPLHFGNGTRLTVT.

The table lists this clonotype with a few counts. This rearrangement joins TRBV15 to TRBJ1-2, with unresolved D. The CDR3 totals 15 residues. Germline V gene lookup returns CDR1 LNHNV and CDR2 YYDKDF (reference sequence). Trimming removed 1 base at V and 3 bases at J, with 12 bases between. Here the CDR3 reads CATSRAKEGYYGYTF. In DNA form, the CDR3 reads TGTGCCACCAGCAGAGCTAAGGAAGGATACTATGGCTACACCTTC.

This clonotype was observed a handful of times. The rearrangement uses TRBV18 and TRBJ2-5; a possible D gene is TRBD2 (6 bases). The CDR3 contains 15 residues. Per the germline V gene, CDR1 is KGHSH and CDR2 is LQKENI. The ends were cut back, 4 bases at V and 5 bases at J, with 17 bases in the middle. CDR3 residues: CASSLRSPGVETQYF. Here the CDR3 DNA reads TGTGCCAGCTCACTCAGGTCCCCGGGAGTGGAGACCCAGTACTTC.

Of note for this clonotype: One end of the junction is discordant with germline, which a read error may explain. The chain combines TRBV28 with TRBJ2-1; 8 nucleotides match TRBD2. The CDR3 has 15 residues. In germline, CDR1 is MDHEN, CDR2 SYDVKM. The CDR3 DNA reads as TGTGCCTGCAGTACCAGCGGGAGCTCCTACAATGAGCAGTTCTTC. Its protein product is CACSTSGSSYNEQFF.

With respect to this clonotype: A much larger clone sits a single nucleotide away, making a read error possible. The chain combines TRBV29-1 with TRBJ1-2; TRBD1 matches 10 bases. Germline V gene data show CDR1 as SQVTM and CDR2 as ANQGSEA. The CDR3 contains 15 residues. The CDR3 nucleotides read TGCAACGTTGGGACGCCAAGACAGGGGGCGCGGGGCTACACCTTC. This sequence encodes CNVGTPRQGARGYTF.

This clonotype was observed many times. The J gene is TRBJ2-3, the V gene TRBV7-2; D remains unclear. Germline-derived CDR1 and CDR2 are SGHTA and FQGNSA. This CDR3 spans 15 amino acids. V was shortened by 2 bases and J by 2 bases, with 11 bases between the two germline ends. CDR3 nucleotide sequence: TGTGCCAGCAGCTTATACAGTAAAGACACAGATACGCAGTATTTT. Translation gives CASSLYSKDTDTQYF.

The table lists this clonotype with many counts. This chain joins TRBV20-1 and TRBJ1-2; maybe TRBD1 (6 bases). In germline, CDR1 is DFQATT, CDR2 SNEGSKA (reference sequence). The CDR3 loop spans 14 amino acids. V shed 2 bases and J shed 5 bases, with 15 bases lying between them. In DNA form, the CDR3 reads TGCAGTGCTAGAATTAATGGGCAGGGGTATGGCTACACCTTC. Its protein is CSARINGQGYGYTF.

J is TRBJ2-1 and V is TRBV7-9; perhaps TRBD2 as D (6 bases). CDR3 length equals 16 residues. V lost 1 base and J lost 4, with 14 bases in between. Germline CDR1 is SEHNR and CDR2 is FQNEAQ (reference sequence). The CDR3 loop is CASSLGGGRIYNEQFF. CDR3 sequence (DNA): TGTGCCAGCAGCTTAGGCGGTGGGAGGATTTACAATGAGCAGTTCTTC.

This clonotype was observed many times. Here the CDR3 DNA reads TGTGCCAGCAGCCAAATGACCCGGGACGGGGAGCTGTTTTTT. It encodes CASSQMTRDGELFF. The V and J genes are TRBV4-2 and TRBJ2-2, with TRBD2 as a possible D gene (5 bases). V lost 2 bases, J lost 7 bases, and 11 bases lay in between. The CDR3 spans 14 residues. Looked up from germline, CDR1 is LGHNA and CDR2 is YNFKEQ.

This clonotype was observed a handful of times. This chain joins TRBV6-1 and TRBJ2-5; 9 nucleotides line up with TRBD1. This CDR3 comprises 16 residues. V shed 5 bases, J shed 5 bases, and the junction held 12 bases outside the gene matches. Germline values: CDR1 MNHNS, CDR2 SASEGT. The CDR3 region is CASSPYGTGKRETQYF. CDR3 DNA: TGTGCCAGCAGTCCCTACGGGACAGGGAAAAGGGAGACCCAGTACTTC.

This clonotype was counted ten times or more. The chain uses TRBV10-3 and TRBJ2-6, with TRBD1 matching over 7 bases. CDR1 ENHRY and CDR2 SYGVKD come from the germline V gene. V lost 5 bases to trimming and J lost 2 bases; unmatched junction nucleotides: 12. The CDR3 sequence is 18 residues long. The CDR3 here is CAISSGQPTVAGANVLTF. CDR3 sequence (DNA): TGTGCCATCAGTTCGGGACAGCCAACGGTGGCTGGGGCCAACGTCCTGACTTTC.

This clonotype was picked up a small number of times. V and J are TRBV20-1 and TRBJ1-2, with 8 positions matching TRBD1. Germline CDR1 DFQATT, CDR2 SNEGSKA (reference sequence). There are 13 residues in the CDR3. V lost 6 bases and J lost 4; bases outside the gene matches: 7. CDR3: CSANGQGIYGYTF. The CDR3 DNA reads TGCAGTGCGAATGGACAGGGTATCTATGGCTACACCTTC.